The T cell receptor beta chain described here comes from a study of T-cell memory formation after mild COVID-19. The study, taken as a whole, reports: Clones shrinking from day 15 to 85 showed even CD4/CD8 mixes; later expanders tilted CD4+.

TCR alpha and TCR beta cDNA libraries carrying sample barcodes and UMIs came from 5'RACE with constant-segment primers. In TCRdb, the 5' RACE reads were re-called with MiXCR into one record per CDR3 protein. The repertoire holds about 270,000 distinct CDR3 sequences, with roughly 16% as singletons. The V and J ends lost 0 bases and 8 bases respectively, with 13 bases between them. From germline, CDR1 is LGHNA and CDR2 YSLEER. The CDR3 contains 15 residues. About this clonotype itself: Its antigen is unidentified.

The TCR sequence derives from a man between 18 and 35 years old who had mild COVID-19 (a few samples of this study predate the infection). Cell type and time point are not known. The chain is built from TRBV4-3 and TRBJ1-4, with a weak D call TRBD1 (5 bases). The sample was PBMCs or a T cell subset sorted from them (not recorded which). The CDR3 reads CASSQEVGEEEKLFF. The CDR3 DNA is TGCGCCAGCAGCCAAGAAGTGGGGGAGGAGGAAAAACTGTTTTTT.